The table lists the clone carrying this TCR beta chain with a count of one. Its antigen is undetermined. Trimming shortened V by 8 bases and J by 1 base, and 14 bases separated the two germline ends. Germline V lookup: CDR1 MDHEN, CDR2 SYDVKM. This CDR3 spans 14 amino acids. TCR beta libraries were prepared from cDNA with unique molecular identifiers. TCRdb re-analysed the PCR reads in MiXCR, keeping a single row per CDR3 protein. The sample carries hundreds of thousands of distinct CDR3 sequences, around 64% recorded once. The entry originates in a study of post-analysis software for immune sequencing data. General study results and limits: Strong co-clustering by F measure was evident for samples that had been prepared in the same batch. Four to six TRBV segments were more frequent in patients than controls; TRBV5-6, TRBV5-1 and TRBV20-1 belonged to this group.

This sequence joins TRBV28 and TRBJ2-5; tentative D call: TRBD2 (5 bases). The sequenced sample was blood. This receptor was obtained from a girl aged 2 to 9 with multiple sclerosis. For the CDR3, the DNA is TGTGCCAGCTCAAAATGGGAGCTCCAAGAGACCCAGTACTTC. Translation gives CASSKWELQETQYF.